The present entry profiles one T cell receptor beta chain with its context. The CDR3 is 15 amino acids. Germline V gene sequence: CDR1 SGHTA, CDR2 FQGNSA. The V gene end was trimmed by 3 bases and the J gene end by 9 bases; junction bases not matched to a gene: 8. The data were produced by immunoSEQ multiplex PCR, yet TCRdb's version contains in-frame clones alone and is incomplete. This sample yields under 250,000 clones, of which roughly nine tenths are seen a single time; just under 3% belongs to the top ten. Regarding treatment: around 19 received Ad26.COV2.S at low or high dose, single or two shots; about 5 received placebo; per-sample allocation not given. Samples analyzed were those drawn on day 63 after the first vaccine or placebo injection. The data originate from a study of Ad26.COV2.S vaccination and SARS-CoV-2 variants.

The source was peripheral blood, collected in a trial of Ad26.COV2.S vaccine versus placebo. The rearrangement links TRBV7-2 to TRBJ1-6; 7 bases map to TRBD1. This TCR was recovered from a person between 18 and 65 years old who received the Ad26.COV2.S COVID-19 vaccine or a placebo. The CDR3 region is CASSFPDRSRSPLHF. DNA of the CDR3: TGTGCCAGCAGCTTCCCGGACAGGTCTCGTTCACCCCTCCACTTT.